The 8 T cell receptor beta chains listed next were all sequenced from one sample in a study of cytotoxic CD8 clonotypes in ibrutinib-treated CLL. TCRdb keeps only in-frame clones here, not all; method: immunoSEQ multiplex PCR. The sample lists 73,000 or so clones; roughly 72% were seen once. The specimen was PBMCs, collected after 12 months of ibrutinib treatment. These receptors originate from a human donor with chronic lymphocytic leukemia.

This clone turned up a few times. The chain combines TRBV6-5 with TRBJ1-4, with a possible D match to TRBD1 (5 bases). There are 14 residues in the CDR3. Trimming removed 3 bases from V and 8 bases from J, with 13 bases in between. Looked up from germline, CDR1 is MNHEY and CDR2 is SVGAGI. CDR3 in amino acids: CASSYGRVGEKLFF. CDR3 in DNA: TGTGCCAGCAGTTATGGCAGGGTCGGAGAAAAACTGTTTTTT.

This chain connects TRBV18 to TRBJ1-4, with D hard to call. Trimming removed 1 base from V and 0 bases from J, with 6 bases in between. Germline V gene sequence: CDR1 KGHSH, CDR2 LQKENI. This CDR3 has 15 amino acids. The CDR3 DNA reads TGTGCCAGCTCACCACTCGCTTCAACTAATGAAAAACTGTTTTTT. It translates to CASSPLASTNEKLFF.

The rearrangement uses TRBV10-2 and TRBJ1-2; D is perhaps TRBD1 (5 bases). The CDR3 spans 12 residues. Germline V gene sequence: CDR1 WSHSY, CDR2 SAAADI. With 6 bases removed from V and 6 bases from J, the gap between germline ends came to 11 bases. In DNA form, the CDR3 reads TGCGCCAGCAGGACCCCGACAGATGGCTACACCTTC. It encodes CASRTPTDGYTF.

The genes are TRBV27 and TRBJ2-2; the match to TRBD2 covers 8 bases. CDR1 is MNHEY, CDR2 SMNVEV, per germline (reference sequence). The CDR3 sequence is 15 residues long. V dropped 5 bases and J dropped 4; count of bases not matched to a gene: 6. The CDR3 reads CASSPGLASTGELFF. The CDR3 DNA is TGTGCCAGCAGTCCTGGACTAGCCAGCACCGGGGAGCTGTTTTTT.

The V call is TRBV20-1, the J call TRBJ1-1; D remains unclear. Trimming took off 0 bases at V and 7 bases at J, with 6 bases between the two ends. The CDR3 contains 11 residues. CDR1 is DFQATT and CDR2 is SNEGSKA in the germline V gene (reference sequence). DNA for the CDR3: TGCAGTGCTAGAGACAGTCTTGAAGCTTTCTTT. Its translation: CSARDSLEAFF.

The rearrangement uses TRBV5-4 and TRBJ1-1, with 8 bases identical to TRBD1. Germline assignment: CDR1 SGHNT and CDR2 YYREEE (reference sequence). The length of the CDR3 is 14 residues. J was trimmed by 5 bases and V by 4 bases; bases with no gene match: 7. CDR3 nucleotides: TGTGCCAGCAGCACCAGGGGGCTCCGGACTGAAGCTTTCTTT. It yields the protein CASSTRGLRTEAFF.

The chain has TRBV19 and TRBJ2-3; either TRBD1 or TRBD2 may supply D (5 bases each). The CDR3 is made up of 14 amino acids. Deletions cut 0 bases from V and 6 bases from J, with 10 bases between. Germline values: CDR1 LNHDA, CDR2 SQIVND (reference sequence). CDR3 sequence reads: CASSIDRDEDTQYF. In nucleotides, the CDR3 is TGTGCCAGTAGTATAGATCGGGACGAGGATACGCAGTATTTT.

This clone was picked up a small number of times. V and J are TRBV7-8 and TRBJ1-2; 7 nucleotides align to TRBD1. Germline trimming cut 5 bases from V and 1 base from J; bases unmatched to any gene: 10. CDR3 length: 16 amino acids. From germline, CDR1 is SGHVS and CDR2 FQNEAQ. The CDR3 nucleotides read TGTGCCAGCAGCCTCACCACAGGGGCATTTAACTATGGCTACACCTTC. Its translation is CASSLTTGAFNYGYTF.